What follows are 26 T cell receptor beta chains derived from one specimen sequenced in a study of blood T cells in healthy people across ages. PCR was performed a second time for roughly 7 to 11 cycles using a sample-barcoded 5' primer and a J-beta primer mix. TCRdb ran MiXCR on the 5' RACE reads and lists one entry per CDR3 protein. Of around 870,000 distinct CDR3 sequences listed, 29% are singletons. The material sequenced was blood. The receptors shown here come from a woman of 80 years or more in good health.

Of note for this clonotype: A single base separates this from a much larger clone, so it may be a read error. The chain employs TRBV12-3 or TRBV12-4 and TRBJ1-5; D is perhaps TRBD1 (6 bases). The CDR3 runs 15 residues. The CDR3 DNA is TGTGCCAGCAAGACACAGGGCATATCGGATCAGCTCCAGCATTTT. It translates to CASKTQGISDQLQHF.

This clonotype was detected ten times or more. The V gene is TRBV7-9, the J gene TRBJ2-1; 10 nucleotides line up with TRBD1. The CDR3 runs 18 residues. Germline V gene data show CDR1 as SEHNR and CDR2 as FQNEAQ (reference sequence). V lost 1 base to trimming and J lost 8 bases; unmatched junction nucleotides: 14. Here the CDR3 DNA reads TGTGCCAGCAGCTTAGGAGTCCCGGACAGGGGGTTTGGCGATGAGCAGTTCTTC. It codes for CASSLGVPDRGFGDEQFF.

This clonotype turned up a few times. The chain couples TRBV6-1 to TRBJ2-1; no clear D gene. The CDR3 spans 13 residues. V shed 4 bases and J shed 5 bases, with 9 bases lying between them. Germline loops: CDR1 MNHNS, CDR2 SASEGT. The CDR3 coding sequence is TGTGCCAGCAGTGCCAGAGTCAACAATGAGCAGTTCTTC. As protein: CASSARVNNEQFF.

The gene calls are TRBV27 and TRBJ2-2; D not resolved. CDR3 length equals 14 residues. Between the trimmed V and J ends, which lost 6 bases and 0 bases, there was a span of 8 bases. The germline gives CDR1 MNHEY, CDR2 SMNVEV (reference sequence). The CDR3 DNA follows: TGTGCCAGCAGAGGTGGATCGAACACCGGGGAGCTGTTTTTT. It is translated as CASRGGSNTGELFF.

The rearrangement links TRBV21-1 to TRBJ2-1. TRBV21-1 is marked as a pseudogene. CDR3 size: 14 residues. Here the CDR3 DNA reads TGTGCCAGCAGCAACACATTCTCCTACAATGAGCAGTTCTTC. Translated: CASSNTFSYNEQFF.

Regarding this clonotype: Possible read error: a much larger clone is one base away. J is TRBJ2-1 and V is TRBV11-2; weak D call: TRBD1 (6 bases). Trimming cost V 4 bases and J 2 bases, with 15 bases left between them. Germline V lookup: CDR1 SGHAT, CDR2 FQNNGV. CDR3 length equals 16 residues. The CDR3 nucleotides read TGTGCCAGCAGCTCAACTCTGGGGGCGACCTACAATGAGCAGTTCTTC. The encoded protein is CASSSTLGATYNEQFF.

There are a few counts of this clonotype. The chain combines TRBV12-3 or TRBV12-4 with TRBJ2-3; D possibly uses TRBD1 or TRBD2 (5 bases each). The CDR3 loop spans 16 amino acids. The V and J ends lost 6 bases and 5 bases respectively, with 21 bases between them. The CDR3 region has the DNA TGTGCCAGCAGCTCGGGACGGAGGTTCCGGGGAGATACGCAGTATTTT. Translating gives CASSSGRRFRGDTQYF.

There are many counts of this clonotype. The rearrangement uses TRBV7-9 and TRBJ2-5, with D tentatively TRBD1 (5 bases). The CDR3 loop spans 15 amino acids. Between the trimmed V and J ends, which lost 2 bases and 3 bases, there was a span of 13 bases. The V gene's germline CDR1 is SEHNR and CDR2 FQNEAQ (reference sequence). The CDR3 loop reads CASSLIGAREETQYF. The CDR3, as DNA: TGTGCCAGCAGCTTAATTGGGGCCCGAGAAGAGACCCAGTACTTC.

This clonotype was recorded only once. This chain links TRBV3-1 with TRBJ1-5; weak D call: TRBD1 (5 bases). Germline-derived CDR1 and CDR2 are LGHDT and YNNKEL (reference sequence). The CDR3 consists of 17 residues. V shed 2 bases and J shed 0 bases, with 14 bases lying between them. CDR3 sequence reads: CASSQPWDVNSNQPQHF. The CDR3 region has the DNA TGTGCCAGCAGCCAACCTTGGGACGTGAATAGCAATCAGCCCCAGCATTTT.

Details on this clonotype: The germline gene is not matched at one end of the junction; a read error may be the cause. V usage is TRBV5-6 and J usage is TRBJ2-1; tentative D call: TRBD1 (7 bases). The CDR3 totals 13 residues. Germline V gene sequence: CDR1 SGHDT, CDR2 YYEEEE. This chain's CDR3 is CTSSLQGGNEQFF. Written as DNA, the CDR3 is TGTACCAGCAGCTTGCAGGGGGGAAATGAGCAGTTCTTC.

The chain has TRBV11-2 and TRBJ2-1; 7 bases match TRBD2. In germline, CDR1 is SGHAT, CDR2 FQNNGV. The CDR3 is 18 residues long. Trimming at V came to 1 base and at J to 1 base, leaving 10 bases not matched to a gene. The CDR3 here is CASSLAVSGGSSYNEQFF. CDR3 DNA: TGTGCCAGCAGCTTAGCGGTGTCTGGCGGGAGTTCCTACAATGAGCAGTTCTTC.

This clonotype was seen many times. The V gene is TRBV6-2 or TRBV6-3, the J gene TRBJ2-5, with D unclear. Between the trimmed V and J ends, which lost 8 bases and 4 bases, there was a span of 14 bases. The CDR3 is 13 amino acids. Germline loops: CDR1 MNHEY, CDR2 SVGEGT. Here the CDR3 DNA reads TGTGCCAGCGCTACTTTGGCGCCAGAGACCCAGTACTTC. It yields the protein CASATLAPETQYF.

The chain has TRBV7-2 and TRBJ2-3, with D perhaps matching TRBD1 or TRBD2 (5 bases each). This CDR3 contains 16 residues. Germline V gene sequence: CDR1 SGHTA, CDR2 FQGNSA. The V gene lost 3 bases and the J gene lost 6 bases, with 19 bases spanning the gap. CDR3 coding DNA: TGTGCCAGCAGCTTCTTGGGACGGGTGTCTGGGGATACGCAGTATTTT. This gives the protein CASSFLGRVSGDTQYF. Based on the CDR3 plus reference TRBV7-2 and TRBJ2-3, the full variable domain is GAGVSQSPSNKVTEKGKDVELRCDPISGHTALYWYRQSLGQGLEFLIYFQGNSAPDKSGLPSDRFSAERTGGSVSTLTIQRTQQEDSAVYLCASSFLGRVSGDTQYFGPGTRLTVL.

In regard to this clonotype: A clone one base away is much larger, so this may be a read error. V usage is TRBV7-3 and J usage is TRBJ2-3; 10 positions agree with TRBD1. There are 13 residues in the CDR3. Germline CDR1 and CDR2: SGHTA and FQGTGA. The V segment lost 7 bases and the J segment 4 bases; nucleotides outside the gene matches: 2. Here the CDR3 reads CASTTGGADTQYF. The DNA of the CDR3 is TGTGCCAGCACGACAGGGGGCGCAGATACGCAGTATTTT.

The chain employs TRBV5-1 and TRBJ2-1; D is unresolved. Matching the DNA end better, TRBJ2-7 makes the J call doubtful. CDR3 length equals 14 residues. Germline V CDR1 and CDR2: SGHRS, YFSETQ. Here the CDR3 DNA reads TGCGCCAGCAGCCAGACACATACCTACAATGAGCAGTACTTC. Translated, it gives CASSQTHTYNEQYF.

This clonotype was counted many times. The rearrangement joins TRBV24-1 to TRBJ2-2; TRBD1 agrees at 7 bases. CDR1 and CDR2 from the germline V gene are KGHDR and SFDVKD. The CDR3 has 14 residues. J was trimmed by 0 bases and V by 7 bases; bases with no gene match: 1. CDR3 sequence reads: CATRGTANTGELFF. CDR3 DNA: TGTGCCACCAGGGGGACAGCGAACACCGGGGAGCTGTTTTTT.

This clonotype was counted ten times or more. In nucleotides, the CDR3 is TGTGCCAGTACCCCCCTGGATAATTCAAACTATGGCTACACCTTC. Protein: CASTPLDNSNYGYTF. This chain uses TRBV19 with TRBJ1-2, with D hard to call. The length of the CDR3 is 15 residues. CDR1 and CDR2 from the germline V gene are LNHDA and SQIVND (reference sequence). V was cut by 7 bases and J by 2 bases, with 17 bases left in between.

As for this clonotype: This sequence may be a read error, since a much larger clone differs from it by one base. The rearrangement uses TRBV14 and TRBJ2-7; D remains unclear. The CDR3 length is 13 residues. Germline assignment: CDR1 SGHDN and CDR2 FVKESK. In nucleotides, the CDR3 is TGTGCCAGCAGCCAAGTTCCTTACTACGAGCAGGACTTC. It codes for CASSQVPYYEQDF.

CDR3 nucleotides: TGTGCCACCAGTAGGGGTAACACCGGGGAGCTGTTTTTT. Amino acid sequence: CATSRGNTGELFF. This chain links TRBV24-1 with TRBJ2-2; D perhaps matches TRBD1 (5 bases). In germline, CDR1 is KGHDR, CDR2 SFDVKD. V shed 6 bases and J shed 2 bases, with 6 bases lying between them. The CDR3 contains 13 residues.

The CDR3, as DNA: TGTGCCAGCAGCGCTCAGAGATCTACAGATACGCAGTATTTT. Translation gives CASSAQRSTDTQYF. The chain recombines TRBV7-6 with TRBJ2-3; D gene ambiguous. Germline V gene sequence: CDR1 SGHVS, CDR2 FNYEAQ. Trimming removed 5 bases from V and 3 bases from J, with 12 bases in between. CDR3 length: 14 amino acids.

With regard to this clonotype: A much larger clone lies a single base off, so this may be a read error. The chain carries TRBV7-2 and TRBJ1-4, with D perhaps TRBD1 (5 bases). This CDR3 has 15 residues. Germline V gene sequence: CDR1 SGHTA, CDR2 FQGNSA. The CDR3 region has the DNA TGTGCCAACAGCTCGACACAGGCAACTAATGAAAAACTGTTTTTT. Protein: CANSSTQATNEKLFF.

As regards this clonotype: The germline gene is not matched at one end of the junction; a read error may be the cause. The gene calls are TRBV10-3 and TRBJ2-7, with a weak D call TRBD2 (5 bases). This CDR3 is built from 14 residues. Germline CDR1 ENHRY, CDR2 SYGVKD. CDR3 sequence: CAIRESTGSYEQYF. The CDR3 DNA is TGTGCCATCAGGGAGTCGACGGGGAGCTACGAGCAGTACTTC.

The CDR3 loop reads CASSAPGHVAGNTIYF. CDR3 DNA sequence: TGTGCCAGCAGTGCACCGGGACATGTAGCCGGAAACACCATATATTTT. V is TRBV28 and J is TRBJ1-3; D might be TRBD1 (6 bases). In germline, CDR1 is MDHEN, CDR2 SYDVKM. Trimming took off 5 bases at V and 4 bases at J, with 18 bases between the two ends. The CDR3 consists of 16 residues.

Comment on this clonotype: A read error may explain this, as a much larger clone is one base away. The rearrangement joins TRBV15 to TRBJ2-7, with TRBD1 as a possible D gene (5 bases). The DNA end is more similar to TRBJ2-5, so the J call may be wrong. The V gene's germline CDR1 is LNHNV and CDR2 YYDKDF (reference sequence). The CDR3 contains 13 residues. Here the CDR3 reads CATSREYRETQYF. The CDR3 nucleotides read TGTGCCACCAGCAGAGAGTACAGGGAGACCCAGTACTTC.

This clonotype was seen repeatedly, ten times or more. The chain recombines TRBV29-1 with TRBJ2-1, with D tentatively TRBD2 (5 bases). CDR3 size: 15 residues. V was shortened by 6 bases and J by 0 bases, with 15 bases between the two germline ends. Germline CDR1 reads SQVTM; CDR2 reads ANQGSEA. The CDR3 DNA is TGCAGCGTCCCTATAGACTACCCCTCCTACAATGAGCAGTTCTTC. Translation gives CSVPIDYPSYNEQFF.

The J gene is TRBJ1-4, the V gene TRBV15; maybe TRBD1 (5 bases). The V gene lost 6 bases and the J gene lost 8 bases, with 10 bases spanning the gap. CDR3 length equals 12 residues. Per germline, CDR1 LNHNV and CDR2 YYDKDF (reference sequence). CDR3 DNA sequence: TGTGCCACCAGGTCGGGGGGGGAAAAACTGTTTTTT. It specifies CATRSGGEKLFF.